These 9 T cell receptor beta chains originate from one sample sequenced in a study of shared clonotypes between healthy human individuals. Here immunoSEQ multiplex PCR was the method, and the copy in TCRdb shows in-frame clones only, minus some. Among around 1.9 million clones listed, approximately 94% were seen once. Terminally differentiated effector memory CD45RA+ cells were excluded by CCR7 positive selection of CD45RO-negative cells. Sequencing was carried out using naive CD8+ T cells from PBMCs. These TCRs come from a man aged 18 to 30 in good health. Some clones in this sample may be carry-over from other donors' samples.

V gene TRBV30 combines with J gene TRBJ1-1; D remains unclear. Between the trimmed V and J ends, which lost 2 bases and 3 bases, there was a span of 10 bases. The germline V gene encodes CDR1 GTSNPN and CDR2 SVGIG (reference sequence). The CDR3 length is 13 residues. This CDR3 reads CAWSPSGDTEAFF. In nucleotides, the CDR3 is TGTGCCTGGAGTCCCTCCGGGGACACTGAAGCTTTCTTT. Full variable domain (remainder filled in from reference TRBV30 and TRBJ1-1): SQTIHQWPATLVQPVGSPLSLECTVEGTSNPNLYWYRQAAGRGLQLLFYSVGIGQISSEVPQNLSASRPQDRQFILSSKKLLLSDSGFYLCAWSPSGDTEAFFGQGTRLTVV.

The rearrangement uses TRBV2 and TRBJ2-2; no reliable D call. V gave up 10 bases and J gave up 4 bases, with 13 bases separating them. CDR3 size: 13 residues. In germline, CDR1 is SNHLY, CDR2 FYNNEI. For the CDR3, the DNA is TGTGCCATACCAGCCAGAGTCACCGGGGAGCTGTTTTTT. This translates into CAIPARVTGELFF.

The chain recombines TRBV7-2 with TRBJ1-6; D is ambiguous. Germline CDR1 and CDR2: SGHTA and FQGNSA. Trimming left V 4 bases short and J 6 bases short, with 7 bases between. This CDR3 is 13 amino acids long. This CDR3 is CASSSTGNSPLHF. As DNA, the CDR3 is TGTGCCAGCAGCTCTACGGGTAATTCACCCCTCCACTTT.

The rearrangement uses TRBV29-1 and TRBJ2-7; perhaps D is TRBD1 or TRBD2 (6 bases each). This CDR3 spans 13 amino acids. Between the trimmed V and J ends, which lost 7 bases and 3 bases, there was a span of 16 bases. Germline assignment: CDR1 SQVTM and CDR2 ANQGSEA. The CDR3, as DNA: TGCAGCGCCCGGCGGGGACACGGCTACGAGCAGTACTTC. It codes for CSARRGHGYEQYF.

The rearrangement links TRBV25-1 to TRBJ2-5; 8 bases match TRBD1. Germline-derived CDR1 and CDR2 are MGHDK and SYGVNS. The trim removed 6 bases at V and 5 bases at J, leaving 11 bases unmatched. The CDR3 loop spans 15 amino acids. The CDR3: CASSLGQGAGETQYF. CDR3 nucleotide sequence: TGTGCCAGCAGCCTGGGGCAGGGGGCCGGGGAGACCCAGTACTTC.

V is TRBV13 and J is TRBJ2-4, with 8 nucleotides matching TRBD1. The CDR3 spans 16 residues. The germline gives CDR1 PRHDT, CDR2 FYEKMQ (reference sequence). Losses at the gene ends were 2 bases for V and 6 bases for J; bases not matched to a gene: 9. CDR3 nucleotides: TGTGCCAGCAGCTTATATCACAGGACAGGGTCAAACATTCAGTACTTC. This codes for CASSLYHRTGSNIQYF. The full variable domain, in which reference TRBV13 and TRBJ2-4 provide the parts outside the CDR3, is AAGVIQSPRHLIKEKRETATLKCYPIPRHDTVYWYQQGPGQDPQFLISFYEKMQSDKGSIPDRFSAQQFSDYHSELNMSSLELGDSALYFCASSLYHRTGSNIQYFGAGTRLSVL.

In DNA, the CDR3 is TGTGCCAGCAGCATCCCTAGGGGCGGGCCTGACACAGATACGCAGTATTTT. This encodes CASSIPRGGPDTDTQYF. The V call is TRBV9, the J call TRBJ2-3; either TRBD1 or TRBD2 may supply D (5 bases each). In germline, CDR1 is SGDLS, CDR2 YYNGEE. V shed 4 bases and J shed 2 bases, with 20 bases lying between them. The CDR3 is made up of 17 amino acids.

The chain joins TRBV28 to TRBJ1-5; D is unresolved. The V gene lost 5 bases and the J gene lost 7 bases, with 15 bases spanning the gap. The germline V gene has CDR1 MDHEN and CDR2 SYDVKM. CDR3 length: 14 amino acids. In nucleotides, the CDR3 is TGTGCCAGCAGTGTCCGTGCTGGACTGCAGCCCCAGCATTTT. It specifies CASSVRAGLQPQHF. Full variable domain (outside the CDR3, taken from reference TRBV28 and TRBJ1-5): DVKVTQSSRYLVKRTGEKVFLECVQDMDHENMFWYRQDPGLGLRLIYFSYDVKMKEKGDIPEGYSVSREKKERFSLILESASTNQTSMYLCASSVRAGLQPQHFGDGTRLSIL.

This clone was seen a single time. V usage is TRBV21-1 and J usage is TRBJ2-1. TRBV21-1 is a pseudogene locus. This CDR3 contains 14 residues. CDR3 amino acids: CASSNWNGSNEQFF. The CDR3, as DNA: TGTGCCAGCAGCAATTGGAATGGCTCTAATGAGCAGTTCTTC.